What follows are 6 T cell receptor beta chains derived from one specimen sequenced in a study of OX40 agonist ivuxolimab in advanced cancers. Library creation used the immunoSEQ multiplex PCR assay. Not all clones reach the TCRdb copy of this immuneACCESS table, which keeps in-frame sequences only. Checked studies attribute under half of the gap to unresolved V genes and leave the rest unexplained. The sample table holds roughly 15,000 clones, of which about four fifths were seen once. The top ten clonotypes cover roughly 13% of the sample. The starting material was CD4+ or CD8+ T cells sorted from blood, obtained in a trial of the OX40 agonist ivuxolimab. The receptors stem from an adult with an advanced solid tumor such as melanoma, head and neck, liver or kidney cancer.

The rearrangement joins TRBV9 to TRBJ2-2; 7 bases match TRBD2. The CDR3 consists of 17 residues. The J segment lost 1 base and the V segment lost 0 bases, leaving 6 bases of the junction unmatched. Germline-derived CDR1 and CDR2 are SGDLS and YYNGEE. CDR3 DNA: TGTGCCAGCAGCGTAGTGGTAGCGGGTGTGAACACCGGGGAGCTGTTTTTT. Translation gives CASSVVVAGVNTGELFF. Together with reference TRBV9 and TRBJ2-2, the CDR3 gives the full variable domain: DSGVTQTPKHLITATGQRVTLRCSPRSGDLSVYWYQQSLDQGLQFLIQYYNGEERAKGNILERFSAQQFPDLHSELNLSSLELGDSALYFCASSVVVAGVNTGELFFGEGSRLTVL.

This clone was counted between two and nine times. The V and J genes are TRBV5-8 and TRBJ1-1; no clear D. This CDR3 is built from 12 residues. The V end lost 5 bases, the J end lost 4 bases, and 9 bases lay between the germline ends. Germline V gives CDR1 SGHTS, CDR2 YDEGEE. The CDR3 nucleotides are TGTGCCAGCAGTCCCGAGGTCACTGAAGCTTTCTTT. Translating it yields CASSPEVTEAFF.

Only one count was recorded for this clone. This chain connects TRBV9 to TRBJ2-1; TRBD2 agrees at 10 bases. CDR1 is SGDLS, CDR2 YYNGEE, per germline. The J segment lost 4 bases and the V segment lost 0 bases, leaving 10 bases of the junction unmatched. The CDR3 has 18 amino acids. CDR3 region: CASSVDQREGLRYNEQFF. DNA of the CDR3: TGTGCCAGCAGCGTAGATCAGCGGGAGGGCCTTAGGTACAATGAGCAGTTCTTC. Together with reference TRBV9 and TRBJ2-1, the CDR3 gives the full variable domain: DSGVTQTPKHLITATGQRVTLRCSPRSGDLSVYWYQQSLDQGLQFLIQYYNGEERAKGNILERFSAQQFPDLHSELNLSSLELGDSALYFCASSVDQREGLRYNEQFFGPGTRLTVL.

The V call is TRBV5-5, the J call TRBJ2-1; either TRBD1 or TRBD2 may fit D (5 bases each). The CDR3 extends over 13 amino acids. Germline V gene lookup returns CDR1 SGHKS and CDR2 YYEKEE (reference sequence). Trimming took 2 bases from V and 4 from J, leaving 7 bases between them. The CDR3 coding sequence is TGTGCCAGCAGCTTTGGGACGTACAATGAGCAGTTCTTC. The encoded protein is CASSFGTYNEQFF.

The V call is TRBV7-8, the J call TRBJ2-5; possible D gene TRBD1, 7 bases. V shed 4 bases and J shed 5 bases, with 17 bases lying between them. The CDR3 consists of 15 residues. The germline gives CDR1 SGHVS, CDR2 FQNEAQ. CDR3 DNA: TGTGCCAGCAGCTCCGAGGGGGCCCGGGGGGAGACCCAGTACTTC. Its translation: CASSSEGARGETQYF.

The chain joins TRBV11-3 to TRBJ1-1; no definite D call. Germline V CDR1 and CDR2: SGHNT, YENEEA. This CDR3 region has 17 residues. Trimming stripped 7 bases from V and 0 bases from J, with 21 bases between. For the CDR3, the DNA is TGTGCCAGCACCCGTAGTGGACGCGGGCCGCTGAACACTGAAGCTTTCTTT. It encodes CASTRSGRGPLNTEAFF.